The T cell receptor beta chain described here comes from a study of identical twins. The study, taken as a whole, reports: Sequences that were out-of-frame, alpha and twin-shared displayed an excess of low generation probability. In cord blood, abundant beta clonotypes had fewer insertions; memory showed no trend. Sharing of beta out-of-frame sequences by twins showed a weaker excess.

This clonotype was counted a few times. Its antigen remains unknown. This CDR3 is 12 amino acids long. Trimming took 6 bases from V and 9 from J; bases not matched to a gene: 6. Germline values: CDR1 SQVTM, CDR2 ANQGSEA. TCRdb reanalysed the 5' RACE reads using MiXCR and keeps one entry per CDR3 protein. This repertoire shows around 530,000 distinct CDR3 sequences, 13% to 15% found once; its top ten account for roughly 0.46%. Healthy Caucasians were all of the donors. These data were also reused for a study on yellow fever vaccine responses in identical twins.

V and J are TRBV29-1 and TRBJ1-2; 11 bases fit TRBD1. The receptor comes from a young woman in good health. Source material: CD4+ T cells sorted from blood. The CDR3 protein is CSVQGTGGRYTF. The CDR3 DNA reads as TGCAGCGTCCAGGGGACAGGGGGTCGCTACACCTTC.